This TCR beta chain was captured by sequencing in a study of T cell changes during pregnancy in multiple sclerosis (dated by TCRdb to between 2019 and 2020). In the study overall: In women with multiple sclerosis, the researchers looked at how the T cell repertoire shifted as pregnancy progressed.

Library preparation used the immunoSEQ multiplex PCR assay. Sourced from immuneACCESS, this table was stored by TCRdb with only in-frame sequences that have V and J called. A share of the clones is absent; for the studies checked, an unresolved V gene accounts for under half, and the remainder has no known explanation. The sample contains about 68,000 clones, 75% to 95% of them found a single time. The ten largest account for 2.3% of the sample. V drops 3 bases and J drops 2 bases, leaving 20 bases in between. The CDR3 numbers 18 residues from cysteine through phenylalanine. The read is trimmed to its CDR3 DNA, 54 bases read in frame from base 1. Taken from the germline V gene, the CDR1 and CDR2 loops are MNHNS and SASEGT. A note on this clone: Its antigen is still unknown. No base quality information exists; no much larger clone differs at one position.

The sequences come from peripheral blood, collected in the first trimester of pregnancy. Recombination linked TRBV6-1 to TRBJ2-1, with TRBD2 as a weak D call on 7 bases. The source of this sequence is a female donor with multiple sclerosis, enrolled in a pregnancy study. Read as DNA, the sequence is TGTGCCAGCAGTGAGGGAGGGAGGTGGGACACGGCCTACAATGAGCAGTTCTTC. This gives the protein CASSEGGRWDTAYNEQFF.